This TCR beta chain was captured in a study of identical twins. Study results and caveats: Out-of-frame alpha sequences common to twins exhibited an excess of low generation probability. Clonotypes of the beta chain that were abundant in cord blood carried fewer insertions (memory repertoires showed none).

Trimming cost V 0 bases and J 5 bases, with 13 bases left between them. The germline CDR1 and CDR2 sequences are DFQATT and SNEGSKA (reference sequence). This CDR3 comprises 14 residues. This clonotype showed up many times. Its matching antigen is unknown. TCRdb re-analysed the 5' RACE reads in MiXCR, keeping a single row per CDR3 protein. The data hold approximately 220,000 distinct CDR3 sequences, with around a tenth observed a single time. The chain links TRBV20-1 to TRBJ1-1; no reliable D call. The specimen was memory (CD45RO+) T cells sorted from blood. The receptor comes from a young woman in good health. Here the CDR3 DNA reads TGCAGTGCTAGAGATTTTCGCCAAAGGACTGAAGCTTTCTTT. Translating gives CSARDFRQRTEAFF.